This TCR beta chain is from a study of T cells in Graves' hyperthyroidism and ophthalmopathy. Across the whole study: Initial diagnosis, before any treatment, was when peripheral blood was collected.

Duration under 3 months, a NOSPECS grade of at least 4, and a Clinical Activity Score of at least 3 characterized the ophthalmopathy patients. The PBMCs were taken from 10 ml of fresh peripheral blood. TCR beta CDR3 regions were amplified from RNA. In the first-round RT-PCR of the TCR CDR3, the HTBI primer set was used. TCRdb passed the multiplex PCR reads through MiXCR, listing each CDR3 protein once. The repertoire consists of approximately 690,000 distinct CDR3 sequences, with around 15% occurring once and the leading ten covering approximately 12%. This CDR3 is built from 14 residues. Trimming removed 5 bases at V and 8 bases at J, with 16 bases between. Germline loops: CDR1 MNHEY, CDR2 SMNVEV (reference sequence). Overall study results and limits: Within blood appeared most thyroid clonotypes that had expanded above 0.001.

This clonotype was picked up a small number of times. Its antigen is not known. V gene TRBV27 combines with J gene TRBJ2-1; the D gene is possibly TRBD2 (6 bases). The TCR was taken from a woman aged 50 to 60 with Graves' ophthalmopathy. Sequencing was done on a sample of blood. The CDR3 here is CASSTSKGQYEQFF. CDR3 nucleotide sequence: TGTGCCAGCAGTACTAGCAAAGGACAATATGAGCAGTTCTTC.